This T cell receptor (beta chain) comes out of a study of a mutant IDH1 vaccine in newly diagnosed glioma. In regard to this clone: As yet, its antigen is unknown.

Generated by immunoSEQ multiplex PCR, the TCRdb table keeps only in-frame clones and is missing some. The sample holds 68,000 or so clones, 80% to 85% seen once. This sample's time point: week 35, safety follow-up. The content of each vaccine dose was 300 ug of mutant IDH1 20-mer peptide, and topical imiquimod accompanied it. V gave up 0 bases and J gave up 4 bases; unmatched junction bases: 10. The CDR3 is made up of 17 amino acids. Germline CDR1 and CDR2: LGHNA and YSLEER. This receptor was identified in a man between 18 and 35 years old with glioma. Sequenced here: PBMCs, sampled from a glioma patient whose treatment included an IDH1 peptide vaccine. V usage is TRBV4-3 and J usage is TRBJ1-2, with 8 bases aligning to TRBD1. CDR3 protein: CASSQDWGQGAGYGYTF. The CDR3 coding sequence is TGCGCCAGCAGCCAAGATTGGGGGCAGGGGGCGGGCTATGGCTACACCTTC.